A selection of T cell receptor beta chains follows, all from one sample in a study of cytomegalovirus exposure and HLA in healthy donors. The method was immunoSEQ multiplex PCR; TCRdb's version includes in-frame clones alone and lacks a portion of them. The sample lists roughly 56,000 clones; about 95% were seen once. The source material was PBMCs. The receptor source for this set is a man younger than 35 in good health and CMV-seronegative. The CDR3 runs from the conserved cysteine through the conserved F or W. The D gene is left open where the match is weak. The size entry is marked missing in some rows and otherwise reads once, few, many or a size class.

NA	TRBV6-4	TRBJ2-7	few	TGTGCCAGCAGGGAGGCCCGGAGCTCCTACGAGCAGTACTTC	CASREARSSYEQYF
TRBD1	TRBV9	TRBJ2-5	NA	TGTGCCAGCAGCGTAGTAAGAGGACAGGTCCAAGAGACCCAGTACTTC	CASSVVRGQVQETQYF
TRBD2	TRBV5-4	TRBJ2-7	NA	TGTGCCAGCAGCTTGGACCCGCCGGAGCGGGAGGTGAGGGAGCAGTACTTC	CASSLDPPEREVREQYF
NA	TRBV7-9	TRBJ2-6	NA	TGTGCCAGCAGCTCCTACCTCTCTGGGGCCAACGTCCTGACTTTC	CASSSYLSGANVLTF
NA	TRBV28	TRBJ2-1	NA	TGTGCCAGCACACGAGGGCCCCGGAACAATGAGCAGTTCTTC	CASTRGPRNNEQFF
NA	TRBV9	TRBJ1-1	NA	TGTGCCAGCAGCGTAGATGGGGGGACTGAAGCTTTCTTT	CASSVDGGTEAFF
NA	TRBV7-2	TRBJ1-1	NA	TGTGCCAGCAGCTTAGCTGACAGACCTGAAGCTTTCTTT	CASSLADRPEAFF
TRBD1	TRBV28	TRBJ1-1	NA	TGTGCCAGCAGTTTCCCCCCCGGGACAGGGGTTTCCGAAGCTTTCTTT	CASSFPPGTGVSEAFF
TRBD1	TRBV6-5	TRBJ2-7	NA	TGTGCCAGCAGTCAAGGGGGGACAGGGTCCTACGAGCAGTACTTC	CASSQGGTGSYEQYF
NA	TRBV6-1	TRBJ1-3	once	TGTGCCAGCAGTGAATCCAGGGTGACCATATATTTT	CASSESRVTIYF
TRBD2	TRBV5-4	TRBJ2-7	NA	TGTGCCAGCAGCTTGCTGACTAGCGGGAGGTCCAACGAGCAGTACTTC	CASSLLTSGRSNEQYF
TRBD1	TRBV11-2	TRBJ1-3	NA	TGTGCCAGCAGCTTAGGGACAGGGGCTGGAAACACCATATATTTT	CASSLGTGAGNTIYF
TRBD1	TRBV27	TRBJ2-3	NA	TGTGCCAGCATCGACAGGGGGCATCGCACAGATACGCAGTATTTT	CASIDRGHRTDTQYF
NA	TRBV5-1	TRBJ2-1	NA	TGCGCCAGCAGCTTCGAGGGAAATGAGCAGTTCTTC	CASSFEGNEQFF
TRBD2	TRBV5-6	TRBJ2-7	NA	TGTGCCAGCAGCTTGGCGGGGGCGGGAGGGCGCGAGCAGTACTTC	CASSLAGAGGREQYF
NA	TRBV2	TRBJ2-6	NA	TGTGCCAGCAGTGACGCTGGGGCCAACGTCCTGACTTTC	CASSDAGANVLTF
TRBD1	TRBV6-6	TRBJ1-1	NA	TGTGCCAGCAGCGGACAGGGAATGAACACTGAAGCTTTCTTT	CASSGQGMNTEAFF
TRBD2	TRBV27	TRBJ2-5	NA	TGTGCCAGCAGTCCCGCCAGGGCGGGAGTATCGGAGACCCAGTACTTC	CASSPARAGVSETQYF
NA	TRBV11-3	TRBJ1-3	NA	TGTGCCAGACTTGGAAACACCATATATTTT	CARLGNTIYF
NA	TRBV29-1	TRBJ2-2	NA	TGCAGCGTTGAAGATCTGAACAGAAGGGAGCTGTTTTTT	CSVEDLNRRELFF
TRBD1	TRBV10-3	TRBJ1-1	NA	TGTGCCATCAGAAGACAGGGGGCGGATAACACTGAAGCTTTCTTT	CAIRRQGADNTEAFF
NA	TRBV6-5	TRBJ1-2	NA	TGTGCCAGCAGTTACGACCAGGGGCCCTACTATGGCTACACCTTC	CASSYDQGPYYGYTF
TRBD1	TRBV10-2	TRBJ1-5	NA	TGCGCCAGCAGCCCAGACAGGGGGTATCAGCCCCAGCATTTT	CASSPDRGYQPQHF
NA	TRBV19	TRBJ1-2	NA	TGTGCCAGCGGGATGGGGAGAAACTATGGCTACACCTTC	CASGMGRNYGYTF
TRBD2	TRBV7-2	TRBJ2-7	NA	TGTGCCAGCAGCCGAACTAGCGGTACAAGTTTCGAGCAGTACTTC	CASSRTSGTSFEQYF
NA	TRBV7-3	TRBJ2-2	once	TGTGCCAGCAGCTTAACGGGTGCGGGTAACACCGGGGAGCTGTTTTTT	CASSLTGAGNTGELFF
NA	TRBV9	TRBJ2-4	NA	TGTGCCAGCAGCCCACGCCGGGACAGCCCAGCGGGAGATGCCAAAAACATTCAGTACTTC	CASSPRRDSPAGDAKNIQYF
TRBD2	TRBV29-1	TRBJ2-3	NA	TGCAGCGCCGTAGCGGGAAGTCGGCCGGATACGCAGTATTTT	CSAVAGSRPDTQYF
NA	TRBV7-2	TRBJ2-1	NA	TGTGCCAGCAGCTTAGGTATGTATGAGCAGTTCTTC	CASSLGMYEQFF